The next 24 T cell receptor beta chains were all read from a single sample in a study of early T cells in non-severe SARS-CoV-2 infection. TCRdb analysed the 5' RACE reads with MiXCR anew, one entry per CDR3 protein. The profile shows some 62,000 distinct CDR3 sequences, more than 9% of them singletons. Material for sequencing was whole blood. Source of these receptors: an adult who was a healthcare worker with PCR-confirmed SARS-CoV-2 infection or an uninfected control (not recorded which).

This clonotype was seen more than once but under ten times. The chain employs TRBV5-4 and TRBJ2-1, with 9 bases that match TRBD1. This CDR3 contains 13 residues. The V gene end was trimmed by 4 bases and the J gene end by 8 bases; junction bases not matched to a gene: 4. The germline V gene encodes CDR1 SGHNT and CDR2 YYREEE (reference sequence). CDR3 protein: CASSMTGGDEQFF. The CDR3 bases are TGTGCCAGCAGCATGACAGGGGGTGATGAGCAGTTCTTC.

This clonotype appeared many times. This chain connects TRBV12-3 or TRBV12-4 to TRBJ1-6; D remains unclear. Trimming left V 4 bases short and J 17 bases short, with 6 bases between. The CDR3 loop spans 9 amino acids. The CDR3 spells CASSSGIHF. The CDR3 DNA is TGTGCCAGCAGTTCCGGCATCCACTTT.

This clonotype was detected many times. J is TRBJ2-2 and V is TRBV12-3 or TRBV12-4, with 9 nucleotides matching TRBD1. V lost 5 bases to trimming and J lost 3 bases; unmatched junction nucleotides: 10. The CDR3 sequence is 17 residues long. CDR3 nucleotides: TGTGCCAGCAGTCCGATGCTGGGACAGGGAGACACCGGGGAGCTGTTTTTT. Translating it yields CASSPMLGQGDTGELFF.

This chain joins TRBV6-1 and TRBJ1-4, with unresolved D. There are 14 residues in the CDR3. Germline V CDR1 and CDR2: MNHNS, SASEGT. The V end was cut by 0 bases, the J end by 8 bases, with 10 bases between. CDR3: CASSEAQLGEKLFF. For the CDR3, the DNA is TGTGCCAGCAGTGAAGCGCAACTGGGCGAAAAACTGTTTTTT.

A note on this clonotype: The junction departs from the called germline gene at one end, perhaps through a read error. The rearrangement links TRBV9 to TRBJ2-3, with D perhaps matching TRBD1 (6 bases). The CDR3 length is 16 residues. Germline V gene lookup returns CDR1 SGDLS and CDR2 YYNGEE. The CDR3 DNA follows: TGTGCCAGCAGCGTAGGGGGGCCCGGAAGCACTGATACGCAGTATTTT. Its protein is CASSVGGPGSTDTQYF.

A few counts support this clonotype. The V call is TRBV20-1, the J call TRBJ1-5; TRBD1 matches at 9 bases. This CDR3 contains 16 residues. Germline V gene sequence: CDR1 DFQATT, CDR2 SNEGSKA (reference sequence). Losses at the gene ends were 4 bases for V and 2 bases for J; bases not matched to a gene: 9. This chain's CDR3 is CSAKTGTGTRNQPQHF. CDR3 nucleotide sequence: TGCAGTGCTAAGACCGGGACAGGGACGCGCAATCAGCCCCAGCATTTT.

The V call is TRBV9, the J call TRBJ2-3; 8 bases are shared with TRBD1. The V and J ends lost 0 bases and 5 bases, in that order; junction bases with no gene match: 5. The CDR3 spans 15 residues. CDR1 is SGDLS, CDR2 YYNGEE, per germline. The CDR3 loop reads CASSVGTGYQDTQYF. The CDR3 coding sequence is TGTGCCAGCAGCGTAGGGACAGGGTATCAAGATACGCAGTATTTT.

This clonotype has at least ten counts. This chain connects TRBV10-3 to TRBJ2-1; D possibly corresponds to TRBD1 (5 bases). Germline V gene sequence: CDR1 ENHRY, CDR2 SYGVKD. V was pared by 2 bases and J by 6 bases, with 8 bases between. The CDR3 covers 13 residues. The CDR3 is CAISENQGNEQFF. CDR3 sequence (DNA): TGTGCCATCAGTGAGAACCAGGGCAATGAGCAGTTCTTC.

This chain joins TRBV30 and TRBJ2-7; D uncertain. The V gene lost 2 bases and the J gene lost 3 bases, with 14 bases spanning the gap. This CDR3 region has 14 residues. Germline CDR1 GTSNPN, CDR2 SVGIG (reference sequence). The CDR3 region has the DNA TGTGCCTGGAGTCCTCAACAGCTCGGCTACGAGCAGTACGTC. Its protein is CAWSPQQLGYEQYV.

The chain has TRBV20-1 and TRBJ2-5; TRBD1 aligns across 7 bases. In germline, CDR1 is DFQATT, CDR2 SNEGSKA (reference sequence). The CDR3 has 11 amino acids. V gave up 5 bases and J gave up 4 bases; unmatched junction bases: 1. The CDR3 reads CSAYRGETQYF. The CDR3 DNA reads TGCAGTGCTTACAGGGGAGAGACCCAGTACTTC.

This chain joins TRBV5-5 and TRBJ1-2; D is undetermined. Germline V CDR1 and CDR2: SGHKS, YYEKEE (reference sequence). This CDR3 region has 15 residues. Trimming removed 0 bases at V and 0 bases at J, with 9 bases between. CDR3 loop: CASSLDLTSNYGYTF. The CDR3 coding sequence is TGTGCCAGCAGCTTGGACCTGACCTCTAACTATGGCTACACCTTC.

The table lists this clonotype with many counts. The rearrangement uses TRBV7-2 and TRBJ2-1; D possibly matches TRBD1 or TRBD2 (5 bases each). Deletions cut 5 bases from V and 8 bases from J, with 10 bases between. Germline values: CDR1 SGHTA, CDR2 FQGNSA. The length of the CDR3 is 12 residues. The CDR3 coding sequence is TGTGCCAGCAGCGTGAGGGGCCATGAGCAGTTCTTC. Residues: CASSVRGHEQFF.

This clonotype was counted many times. The chain links TRBV5-5 to TRBJ2-3; no clear D gene. The CDR3 has 15 amino acids. Trimming removed 2 bases from V and 4 bases from J, with 14 bases in between. From germline, CDR1 is SGHKS and CDR2 YYEKEE (reference sequence). CDR3 protein: CASSFNGVQADTQYF. CDR3 coding DNA: TGTGCCAGCAGCTTTAATGGGGTCCAGGCAGATACGCAGTATTTT.

This clonotype has more than one count but fewer than ten. V gene TRBV7-3 combines with J gene TRBJ2-1; D is perhaps TRBD1 (6 bases). CDR3 length equals 15 residues. Germline V gene lookup returns CDR1 SGHTA and CDR2 FQGTGA. Between the trimmed V and J ends, which lost 5 bases and 2 bases, there was a span of 13 bases. The CDR3 DNA reads as TGTGCCAGCAGCCCCTCCAGGGGCACCTACAATGAGCAGTTCTTC. Translation gives CASSPSRGTYNEQFF. Looking up the rest from reference TRBV7-3 and TRBJ2-1 gives the full variable domain: GAGVSQTPSNKVTEKGKYVELRCDPISGHTALYWYRQSLGQGPEFLIYFQGTGAADDSGLPNDRFFAVRPEGSVSTLKIQRTERGDSAVYLCASSPSRGTYNEQFFGPGTRLTVL.

A few counts support this clonotype. The chain is built from TRBV10-2 and TRBJ2-7, with D perhaps matching TRBD1 (5 bases). V gave up 0 bases and J gave up 5 bases, with 8 bases separating them. CDR1 is WSHSY, CDR2 SAAADI, per germline. This CDR3 has 13 amino acids. CDR3: CASSESKGNEQYV. Written as DNA, the CDR3 is TGCGCCAGCAGTGAGTCGAAGGGGAACGAGCAGTACGTC.

This chain uses TRBV20-1 with TRBJ1-6, with D perhaps TRBD1 (6 bases). CDR1 is DFQATT and CDR2 is SNEGSKA in the germline V gene (reference sequence). V lost 0 bases, J lost 4 bases, and 13 bases lay in between. The CDR3 length is 16 residues. CDR3 protein: CSARDRQDAYNSPLHF. The CDR3 coding sequence is TGCAGTGCTAGAGACAGACAGGACGCTTATAATTCACCCCTCCACTTT.

This clonotype was observed a handful of times. The CDR3 loop reads CASSGGVRGRGGTDTQYF. CDR3 sequence (DNA): TGCGCCAGCAGTGGCGGGGTGAGGGGACGGGGGGGCACAGATACGCAGTATTTT. This sequence joins TRBV10-2 and TRBJ2-3; 7 nucleotides line up with TRBD2. Per germline, CDR1 WSHSY and CDR2 SAAADI. The V gene end was trimmed by 4 bases and the J gene end by 1 base; junction bases not matched to a gene: 14. The CDR3 totals 18 residues.

There are many counts of this clonotype. This sequence joins TRBV6-6 and TRBJ2-5; D unclear. Germline CDR1 reads MNHNY; CDR2 reads SVGAGI (reference sequence). V lost 5 bases and J 5 bases, leaving 6 bases between the germline ends. The CDR3 consists of 11 residues. CDR3 sequence reads: CASSPGETQYF. DNA for the CDR3: TGTGCCAGCAGTCCTGGGGAGACCCAGTACTTC.

V usage is TRBV10-2 and J usage is TRBJ1-6; weak D call: TRBD1 (6 bases). Trimming pared 4 bases from V and 5 bases from J, leaving 6 bases between. This CDR3 has 13 residues. Per the germline V gene, CDR1 is WSHSY and CDR2 is SAAADI. The CDR3 DNA follows: TGCGCCAGCAGTGGACAGGATAATTCACCCCTCCACTTT. This translates into CASSGQDNSPLHF.

This clonotype was seen a handful of times. The gene calls are TRBV12-3 or TRBV12-4 and TRBJ2-5; D is perhaps TRBD1 (5 bases). The CDR3 is 15 amino acids. With 5 bases removed from V and 3 bases from J, the gap between germline ends came to 16 bases. The CDR3 DNA is TGTGCCAGCAGTAAAGGACATCGGGCAAAAGAGACCCAGTACTTC. Amino acids: CASSKGHRAKETQYF.

This rearrangement joins TRBV12-3 or TRBV12-4 to TRBJ1-3; D perhaps matches TRBD1 (5 bases). This CDR3 has 14 residues. The V end was cut by 8 bases, the J end by 3 bases, with 14 bases between. The CDR3 bases are TGTGCCAGCGGTCGGGGGACGATTGGAAACACCATATATTTT. It encodes CASGRGTIGNTIYF.

There are many counts of this clonotype. The rearrangement uses TRBV6-2 or TRBV6-3 and TRBJ1-2; D gene ambiguous. This CDR3 spans 13 amino acids. V shed 0 bases and J shed 5 bases, with 7 bases lying between them. Germline V gives CDR1 MNHEY, CDR2 SVGEGT. The CDR3 reads CASSYSTPYGYTF. DNA for the CDR3: TGTGCCAGCAGTTACTCGACTCCTTATGGCTACACCTTC.

This sequence joins TRBV11-2 and TRBJ2-3, with D perhaps matching TRBD2 (7 bases). The V end lost 1 base, the J end lost 1 base, and 12 bases lay between the germline ends. This CDR3 spans 16 amino acids. Germline loops: CDR1 SGHAT, CDR2 FQNNGV. In DNA form, the CDR3 reads TGTGCCAGCAGCTTAGTTAGGGGGGGCGGCACAGATACGCAGTATTTT. Translated, it gives CASSLVRGGGTDTQYF.

This clonotype was found a few times. The genes are TRBV5-4 and TRBJ1-2, with TRBD1 identical over 10 bases. The CDR3 sequence is 13 residues long. V shed 5 bases, J shed 7 bases, and the junction held 5 bases outside the gene matches. Germline values: CDR1 SGHNT, CDR2 YYREEE (reference sequence). CDR3 bases: TGTGCCAGCAGTTCGACAGGGGGCGGTGGCTACACCTTC. This gives the protein CASSSTGGGGYTF.